A single sample is the source of the 4 T cell receptor beta chains below, sequenced in a study of immune cell composition in non-small cell lung cancer. The table came from immunoSEQ multiplex PCR; TCRdb's copy has only in-frame clones and leaves some out. The repertoire has about 3,400 clones, 84% of them found once; the top ten carry about 11%. Normal lung was taken at the farthest possible site, at least 3 cm from tumour. The sequenced sample consisted of non-adjacent lung tissue. The receptor set was obtained from a human donor with non-small cell lung cancer.

Judged by abundance, this clone is large. This chain links TRBV28 with TRBJ2-1, with D tentatively TRBD2 (6 bases). Trimming removed 6 bases from V and 15 bases from J, with 18 bases in between. The CDR3 is made up of 12 amino acids. Per germline, CDR1 MDHEN and CDR2 SYDVKM. Here the CDR3 DNA reads TGTGCCAGCAGGACCCAGAGCGGGTTCCCGTTCTTC. Translation gives CASRTQSGFPFF. The entire variable domain, with the rest obtained from reference TRBV28 and TRBJ2-1, is as follows: DVKVTQSSRYLVKRTGEKVFLECVQDMDHENMFWYRQDPGLGLRLIYFSYDVKMKEKGDIPEGYSVSREKKERFSLILESASTNQTSMYLCASRTQSGFPFFGPGTRLTVL.

This clone turned up a few times. The chain combines TRBV5-4 with TRBJ1-1; TRBD1 matches at 7 bases. The CDR3 runs 14 residues. Trimming cost V 5 bases and J 0 bases; bases outside gene matches: 4. Germline V gene sequence: CDR1 SGHNT, CDR2 YYREEE (reference sequence). For the CDR3, the DNA is TGTGCCAGCAGAAGGGGACAGCTGAACACTGAAGCTTTCTTT. Amino acid sequence: CASRRGQLNTEAFF.

The table lists this clone with a few counts. The chain joins TRBV18 to TRBJ1-1; D gene uncertain. Trimming removed 5 bases at V and 3 bases at J, with 7 bases between. The CDR3 has 12 residues. CDR1 KGHSH and CDR2 LQKENI come from the germline V gene. Here the CDR3 DNA reads TGTGCCAGCTCATATTCGGACACTGAAGCTTTCTTT. Protein: CASSYSDTEAFF.

V is TRBV28 and J is TRBJ2-1; 7 positions agree with TRBD1. The CDR3 totals 14 residues. Germline assignment: CDR1 MDHEN and CDR2 SYDVKM. V was clipped by 7 bases and J by 6 bases; unmatched bases: 9. The CDR3 region is CASTTGQHSNEQFF. In DNA form, the CDR3 reads TGTGCCAGCACGACGGGACAGCACTCCAATGAGCAGTTCTTC. Looking up the rest from reference TRBV28 and TRBJ2-1 gives the full variable domain: DVKVTQSSRYLVKRTGEKVFLECVQDMDHENMFWYRQDPGLGLRLIYFSYDVKMKEKGDIPEGYSVSREKKERFSLILESASTNQTSMYLCASTTGQHSNEQFFGPGTRLTVL.